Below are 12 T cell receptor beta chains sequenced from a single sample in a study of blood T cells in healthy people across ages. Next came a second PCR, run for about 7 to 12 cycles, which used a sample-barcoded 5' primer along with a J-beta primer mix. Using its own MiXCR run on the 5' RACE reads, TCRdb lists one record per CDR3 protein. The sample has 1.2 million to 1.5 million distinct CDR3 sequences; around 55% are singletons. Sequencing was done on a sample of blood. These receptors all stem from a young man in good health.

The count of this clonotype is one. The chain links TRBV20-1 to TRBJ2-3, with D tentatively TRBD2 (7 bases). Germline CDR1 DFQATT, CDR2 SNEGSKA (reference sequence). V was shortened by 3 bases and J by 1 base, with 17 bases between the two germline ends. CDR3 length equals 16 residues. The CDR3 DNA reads TGCAGTGCTAGGGAGGGGGGGGTAGATGGCACAGATACGCAGTATTTT. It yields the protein CSAREGGVDGTDTQYF.

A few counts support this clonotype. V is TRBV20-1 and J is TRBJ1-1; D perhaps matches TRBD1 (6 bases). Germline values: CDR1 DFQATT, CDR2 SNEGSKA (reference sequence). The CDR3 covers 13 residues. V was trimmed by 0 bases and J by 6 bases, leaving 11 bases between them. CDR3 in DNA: TGCAGTGCTAGAGACGGGGAGGGGGCTGAAGCTTTCTTT. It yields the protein CSARDGEGAEAFF.

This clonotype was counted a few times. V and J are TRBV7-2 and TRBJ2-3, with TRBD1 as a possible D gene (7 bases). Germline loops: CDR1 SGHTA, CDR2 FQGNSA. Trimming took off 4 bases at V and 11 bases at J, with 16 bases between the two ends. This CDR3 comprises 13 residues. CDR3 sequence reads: CASSYRRQGLQYF. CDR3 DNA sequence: TGTGCCAGCAGCTACCGAAGACAGGGACTGCAGTATTTT.

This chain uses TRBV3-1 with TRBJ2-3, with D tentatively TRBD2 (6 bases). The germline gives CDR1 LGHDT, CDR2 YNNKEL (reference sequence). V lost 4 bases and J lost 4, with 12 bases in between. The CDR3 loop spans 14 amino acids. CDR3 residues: CASSLLAVPDTQYF. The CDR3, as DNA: TGTGCCAGCAGCCTACTAGCTGTTCCAGATACGCAGTATTTT.

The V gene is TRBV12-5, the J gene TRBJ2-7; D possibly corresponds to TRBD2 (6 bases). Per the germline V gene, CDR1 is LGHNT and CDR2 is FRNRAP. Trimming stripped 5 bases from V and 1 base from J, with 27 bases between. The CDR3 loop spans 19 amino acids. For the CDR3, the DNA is TGTGCTAGTGGTAACCGGAGGGGTCTACCCTACCACATTTCCTACGAGCAGTACTTC. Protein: CASGNRRGLPYHISYEQYF. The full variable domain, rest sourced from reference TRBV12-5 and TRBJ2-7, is DARVTQTPRHKVTEMGQEVTMRCQPILGHNTVFWYRQTMMQGLELLAYFRNRAPLDDSGMPKDRFSAEMPDATLATLKIQPSEPRDSAVYFCASGNRRGLPYHISYEQYFGPGTRLTVT.

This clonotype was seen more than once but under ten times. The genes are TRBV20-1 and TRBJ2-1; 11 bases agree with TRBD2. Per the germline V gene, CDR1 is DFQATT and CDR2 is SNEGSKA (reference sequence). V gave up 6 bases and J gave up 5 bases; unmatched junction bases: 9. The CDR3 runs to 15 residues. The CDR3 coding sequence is TGCAGTGCCCTTGCGACTAGCGGGACGGACAATGAGCAGTTCTTC. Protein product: CSALATSGTDNEQFF.

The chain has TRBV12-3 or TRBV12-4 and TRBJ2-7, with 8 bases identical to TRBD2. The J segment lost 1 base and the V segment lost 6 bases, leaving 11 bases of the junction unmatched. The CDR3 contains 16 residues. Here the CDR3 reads CASSLSGGNPSYEQYF. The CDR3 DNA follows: TGTGCCAGCAGCCTAAGCGGGGGAAACCCTTCCTACGAGCAGTACTTC.

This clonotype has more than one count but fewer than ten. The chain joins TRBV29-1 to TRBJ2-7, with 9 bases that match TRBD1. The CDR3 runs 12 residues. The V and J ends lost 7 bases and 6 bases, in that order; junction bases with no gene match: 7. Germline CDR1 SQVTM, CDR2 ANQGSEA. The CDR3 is CSGGTGSAEQYF. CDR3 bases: TGCAGCGGAGGGACAGGGTCGGCCGAGCAGTACTTC.

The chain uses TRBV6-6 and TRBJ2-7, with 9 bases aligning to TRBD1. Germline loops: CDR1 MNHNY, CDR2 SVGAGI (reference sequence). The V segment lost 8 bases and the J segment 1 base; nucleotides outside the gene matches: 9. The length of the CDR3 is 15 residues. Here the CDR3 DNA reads TGTGCCAGCGGAAATGACAGGGGGAGATCCTACGAGCAGTACTTC. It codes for CASGNDRGRSYEQYF.

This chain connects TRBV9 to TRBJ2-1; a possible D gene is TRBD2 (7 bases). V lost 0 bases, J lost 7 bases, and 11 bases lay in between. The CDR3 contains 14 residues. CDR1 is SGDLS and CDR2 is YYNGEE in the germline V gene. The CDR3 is CASSVAGEGNEQFF. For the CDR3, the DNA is TGTGCCAGCAGCGTAGCAGGGGAGGGGAATGAGCAGTTCTTC. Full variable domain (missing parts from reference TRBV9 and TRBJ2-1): DSGVTQTPKHLITATGQRVTLRCSPRSGDLSVYWYQQSLDQGLQFLIQYYNGEERAKGNILERFSAQQFPDLHSELNLSSLELGDSALYFCASSVAGEGNEQFFGPGTRLTVL.

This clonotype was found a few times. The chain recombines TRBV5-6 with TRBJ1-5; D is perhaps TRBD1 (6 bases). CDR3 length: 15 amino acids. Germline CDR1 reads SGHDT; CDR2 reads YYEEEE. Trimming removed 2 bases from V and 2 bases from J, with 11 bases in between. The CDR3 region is CASSLQGIGNQPQHF. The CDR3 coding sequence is TGTGCCAGCAGCTTACAGGGAATAGGCAATCAGCCCCAGCATTTT.

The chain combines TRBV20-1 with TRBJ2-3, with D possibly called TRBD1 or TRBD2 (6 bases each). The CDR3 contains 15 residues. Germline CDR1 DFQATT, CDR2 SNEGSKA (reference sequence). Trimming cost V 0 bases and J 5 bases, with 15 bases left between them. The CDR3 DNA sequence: TGCAGTGCTAGAGATTGGGGAGGAGGGGGAGATACGCAGTATTTT. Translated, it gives CSARDWGGGGDTQYF.